This T cell receptor beta chain comes out of a study of blood T cell repertoires in COVID-19. For the study at large: Some COVID-19 samples were acute and others convalescent; all came from the United States, Italy and Spain. T cells, B-cell-depleted T cells, or PBMCs supplied cDNA or gDNA.

In the original workflow: For nucleated cells, counts were estimated from reference gene primer amplification. TCRdb's copy holds only in-frame clones and misses some; the assay was immunoSEQ multiplex PCR. The DNA gave D and trimming, while V, J and clone size come from that table. The data show approximately 260,000 clones, nearly 90% seen once. Seattle's enrolled individuals joined amid active infection and were then monitored longitudinally. Germline V gene lookup returns CDR1 SGHTA and CDR2 FQGNSA. With V trimmed by 5 bases and J by 4 bases, 7 bases remained unmatched. The CDR3 runs 14 residues. This TCR was sampled from a woman aged 55-70 years with COVID-19, enrolled during active disease. Sequencing was performed on peripheral blood. This chain uses TRBV7-2 with TRBJ1-2; the match to TRBD1 covers 7 bases. CDR3 DNA: TGTGCCAGCAGCGAATTTCGGGACAGCTATGGCTACACCTTC. Translated: CASSEFRDSYGYTF.